This TCR beta chain is drawn from a study of PD-L1 blockade in urothelial cancer. On the study more broadly: The patients first took atezolizumab in the mid-2010s, receiving 1,200 mg intravenously every 3 weeks. It was at 3 weeks (second dose) and 6 weeks after treatment start that blood was analyzed. The study recovered a median of 141,255 T cells per blood sample. Study results and limitations: Below-median pretreatment blood TCR clonality was associated with improved progression-free and overall survival.

The time point here: pretreatment peripheral blood. The CDR3 totals 16 residues. CDR1 is ENHRY and CDR2 is SYGVKD in the germline V gene. Trimming cost V 4 bases and J 3 bases, with 18 bases left between them. Libraries were prepared by immunoSEQ multiplex PCR; TCRdb keeps only in-frame clonotypes and omits some of them. The sample contains 50,000 to 70,000 clones, roughly four fifths of which appear only once. Turning to this clone: Its antigen is unknown.

This sequence was found in a man in his 70s with urothelial cancer. Sequencing used PBMCs, obtained around atezolizumab (anti-PD-L1) treatment. The chain recombines TRBV10-3 with TRBJ1-2, with D tentatively TRBD1 (5 bases). CDR3 residues: CAISVSVPGGDYGYTF. The DNA for the CDR3 is TGTGCCATCAGTGTATCGGTCCCGGGAGGGGACTATGGCTACACCTTC.